This T cell receptor beta chain was obtained from a study of T cells in Graves' hyperthyroidism and ophthalmopathy. This CDR3 has 20 residues. Germline V gives CDR1 MDHEN, CDR2 SYDVKM. Trimming stripped 5 bases from V and 2 bases from J, with 28 bases between. Using RNA transcripts as the source, TCR beta CDR3 regions were amplified. An initial round of RT-PCR targeting the TCR CDR3 relied on the HTBI primer set. TCRdb independently ran MiXCR on the multiplex PCR reads; one entry per CDR3 protein. There are 300,000 to 400,000 distinct CDR3 sequences in the sample; over 11% occur only once, and approximately 10% lies in the top ten. This clonotype was picked up many times.

The source is a woman in her sixties with Graves' hyperthyroidism. The sequenced sample consisted of blood. The rearrangement joins TRBV28 to TRBJ1-5, with TRBD1 as a possible D gene (5 bases). CDR3 protein: CASSPSGVRGRVMGNQPQHF. The CDR3 coding sequence is TGTGCCAGCAGTCCCTCGGGGGTGCGAGGGCGCGTGATGGGCAATCAGCCCCAGCATTTT.